The 24 T cell receptor beta chains in this list originate from one sample, sequenced in a study of cytomegalovirus exposure and HLA in healthy donors. PCR was performed using 60 Vbeta and 13 Jbeta primers. Method: immunoSEQ multiplex PCR; TCRdb's copy keeps in-frame clones and lacks some. The sample lists some 190,000 clones, roughly a tenth occurring once. Source material: PBMCs. The receptors shown here come from a woman in her twenties or thirties in good health and CMV-seropositive.

The sample holds a few counts of this clone. The chain carries TRBV4-2 and TRBJ2-1; TRBD2 agrees at 12 bases. Germline V gives CDR1 LGHNA, CDR2 YNFKEQ. V lost 4 bases and J lost 1; bases outside the gene matches: 11. The CDR3 loop spans 19 amino acids. The CDR3 nucleotides are TGTGCCAGCAGCCCCCGACTAGCGGGAGCGGGGATATCCTACAATGAGCAGTTCTTC. It translates to CASSPRLAGAGISYNEQFF.

This chain uses TRBV7-6 with TRBJ2-3, with 10 bases identical to TRBD2. The CDR3 extends over 15 amino acids. The V gene's germline CDR1 is SGHVS and CDR2 FNYEAQ. J lost 4 bases, V lost 5 bases, and 6 bases had no gene match. The CDR3 spells CASSRLAGGADTQYF. CDR3 DNA: TGTGCCAGCAGCCGTTTAGCGGGAGGAGCAGATACGCAGTATTTT.

This clone was seen a few times. The V call is TRBV18, the J call TRBJ2-2, with D possibly being TRBD2 (5 bases). The CDR3 runs to 17 residues. CDR1 and CDR2 from the germline V gene are KGHSH and LQKENI. The V end was cut by 6 bases, the J end by 4 bases, with 21 bases between. The CDR3 here is CASSPRSSKGSTGELFF. CDR3 sequence (DNA): TGTGCCAGCTCCCCCAGGAGCTCAAAAGGGAGCACCGGGGAGCTGTTTTTT.

The rearrangement joins TRBV29-1 to TRBJ2-1; 9 nucleotides agree with TRBD1. After removal of 7 bases from V and 2 bases from J, the junction contained 12 bases not matched to a gene. This CDR3 has 16 residues. Germline loops: CDR1 SQVTM, CDR2 ANQGSEA. CDR3 protein: CSATKPGQGTYNEQFF. CDR3 sequence (DNA): TGCAGCGCCACTAAACCTGGACAGGGGACCTACAATGAGCAGTTCTTC.

This clone has only a few counts. The rearrangement joins TRBV6-5 to TRBJ1-3; perhaps TRBD1 as D (5 bases). The CDR3 is 14 residues long. Trimming took off 6 bases at V and 6 bases at J, with 15 bases between the two ends. Per the germline V gene, CDR1 is MNHEY and CDR2 is SVGAGI. CDR3 bases: TGTGCCAGCAGAAGTAGGGGCAAGGAAAACACCATATATTTT. This gives the protein CASRSRGKENTIYF.

The chain links TRBV9 to TRBJ2-5, with 8 bases that match TRBD2. V lost 4 bases and J lost 7; bases outside the gene matches: 9. Germline lookup yields CDR1 SGDLS and CDR2 YYNGEE. The CDR3 contains 14 residues. CDR3: CASSRAGGSGTQYF. CDR3 nucleotides: TGTGCCAGCAGCCGGGCGGGGGGCTCGGGGACCCAGTACTTC.

The chain combines TRBV30 with TRBJ2-1; possible D gene TRBD2, 6 bases. CDR1 and CDR2 from the germline V gene are GTSNPN and SVGIG (reference sequence). Trimming stripped 0 bases from V and 9 bases from J, with 15 bases between. This CDR3 is built from 14 residues. CDR3 residues: CAWSVGLASSEQFF. In DNA form, the CDR3 reads TGTGCCTGGAGTGTGGGGCTAGCGTCTAGTGAGCAGTTCTTC.

This clone has just a few counts. Written as DNA, the CDR3 is TGTGCCAGCAGTCATTACCGTAGGGGTTCAGAGCCCTACAATGAGCAGTTCTTC. Amino acids: CASSHYRRGSEPYNEQFF. V gene TRBV7-2 combines with J gene TRBJ2-1; possible D gene TRBD1, 5 bases. The CDR3 extends over 18 amino acids. V was trimmed by 6 bases and J by 2 bases, leaving 23 bases between them. CDR1 is SGHTA, CDR2 FQGNSA, per germline. Full variable domain (outside the CDR3, taken from reference TRBV7-2 and TRBJ2-1): GAGVSQSPSNKVTEKGKDVELRCDPISGHTALYWYRQSLGQGLEFLIYFQGNSAPDKSGLPSDRFSAERTGGSVSTLTIQRTQQEDSAVYLCASSHYRRGSEPYNEQFFGPGTRLTVL.

This clone was counted only a few times. This chain links TRBV5-6 with TRBJ1-2, with D perhaps TRBD1 (5 bases). Germline CDR1 reads SGHDT; CDR2 reads YYEEEE. The CDR3 loop spans 15 amino acids. V gave up 1 base and J gave up 4 bases, with 14 bases separating them. The CDR3 spells CASSLWGRGGYGYTF. The CDR3 coding sequence is TGTGCCAGCAGCTTGTGGGGAAGGGGCGGCTATGGCTACACCTTC.

A few counts support this clone. The rearrangement joins TRBV7-9 to TRBJ2-1; 7 nucleotides agree with TRBD2. After removal of 6 bases from V and 7 bases from J, the junction contained 9 bases not matched to a gene. This CDR3 is 14 amino acids long. In germline, CDR1 is SEHNR, CDR2 FQNEAQ (reference sequence). The CDR3 is CASRNWEGKNEQFF. For the CDR3, the DNA is TGTGCCAGCAGAAACTGGGAGGGTAAGAATGAGCAGTTCTTC. Based on the CDR3 plus reference TRBV7-9 and TRBJ2-1, the full variable domain is DTGVSQNPRHKITKRGQNVTFRCDPISEHNRLYWYRQTLGQGPEFLTYFQNEAQLEKSRLLSDRFSAERPKGSFSTLEIQRTEQGDSAMYLCASRNWEGKNEQFFGPGTRLTVL.

This chain connects TRBV9 to TRBJ2-5; 7 bases agree with TRBD2. CDR3 length: 15 residues. Germline V gives CDR1 SGDLS, CDR2 YYNGEE. Trimming at V came to 0 bases and at J to 5 bases, leaving 7 bases not matched to a gene. DNA for the CDR3: TGTGCCAGCAGCGTAGGAAACGGGAGGATCGAGACCCAGTACTTC. It encodes CASSVGNGRIETQYF.

The CDR3 sequence is CASSFQGSYEQYF. The CDR3 bases are TGTGCCAGCAGCTTCCAGGGATCCTACGAGCAGTACTTC. The chain joins TRBV7-2 to TRBJ2-7, with TRBD1 as a possible D gene (5 bases). This CDR3 has 13 residues. Trimming stripped 3 bases from V and 1 base from J, with 7 bases between. CDR1 and CDR2 (germline): SGHTA, FQGNSA.

This chain links TRBV7-9 with TRBJ1-2; TRBD1 matches 9 bases. Germline V gene sequence: CDR1 SEHNR, CDR2 FQNEAQ (reference sequence). Trimming took 6 bases from V and 0 from J; bases not matched to a gene: 14. This CDR3 region has 18 residues. In DNA, the CDR3 is TGTGCCAGCAGACTCGCCGGGACAGGGAAGGGAACTAACTATGGCTACACCTTC. Protein sequence: CASRLAGTGKGTNYGYTF.

J is TRBJ1-1 and V is TRBV6-5, with TRBD1 as a possible D gene (5 bases). Germline values: CDR1 MNHEY, CDR2 SVGAGI. V dropped 5 bases and J dropped 6 bases, with 10 bases sitting between them. This CDR3 region has 12 residues. CDR3 DNA: TGTGCCAGCAGTCCCGCGGGGGCTGAAGCTTTCTTT. Protein: CASSPAGAEAFF.

The CDR3 coding sequence is TGTGCCACCACCCCAGGACAGGGGGCGTCCGGGGAGCTGTTTTTT. It specifies CATTPGQGASGELFF. V usage is TRBV10-3 and J usage is TRBJ2-2; TRBD1 aligns across 11 bases. The CDR3 sequence is 15 residues long. CDR1 is ENHRY, CDR2 SYGVKD, per germline. Trimming at V came to 10 bases and at J to 6 bases, leaving 10 bases not matched to a gene.

The sample holds a few counts of this clone. The genes are TRBV19 and TRBJ2-3; no clear D gene. The CDR3 is made up of 13 amino acids. Deletions cut 1 base from V and 8 bases from J, with 10 bases between. Per the germline V gene, CDR1 is LNHDA and CDR2 is SQIVND (reference sequence). CDR3 DNA: TGTGCCAGTAGTATAGTACCGACGGGTACGCAGTATTTT. It is translated as CASSIVPTGTQYF.

The rearrangement uses TRBV4-1 and TRBJ2-7; TRBD1 matches at 7 bases. The CDR3 extends over 14 amino acids. Germline assignment: CDR1 MGHRA and CDR2 YSYEKL. Trimming cost V 4 bases and J 3 bases; bases outside gene matches: 6. CDR3 residues: CASSLARGNYEQYF. CDR3 coding DNA: TGCGCCAGCAGCCTTGCCAGGGGGAACTACGAGCAGTACTTC.

The V call is TRBV19, the J call TRBJ1-1; D is perhaps TRBD1 (6 bases). Per the germline V gene, CDR1 is LNHDA and CDR2 is SQIVND (reference sequence). The CDR3 is 16 amino acids. V was shortened by 5 bases and J by 0 bases, with 16 bases between the two germline ends. The CDR3 here is CASSQGLGQLNTEAFF. CDR3 bases: TGTGCCAGTAGTCAGGGATTAGGACAGTTGAACACTGAAGCTTTCTTT.

The sample holds a few counts of this clone. The V call is TRBV25-1, the J call TRBJ2-1; unclear D gene. The CDR3 is 14 amino acids. The V and J ends lost 4 bases and 2 bases respectively, with 9 bases between them. Germline lookup yields CDR1 MGHDK and CDR2 SYGVNS. CDR3: CASSGFAAYNEQFF. The DNA of the CDR3 is TGTGCCAGCAGTGGCTTTGCAGCCTACAATGAGCAGTTCTTC.

This clone showed up just a few times. The chain couples TRBV7-3 to TRBJ2-3; D may be TRBD2 (5 bases). The CDR3 consists of 13 residues. Deletions cut 0 bases from V and 7 bases from J, with 8 bases between. CDR1 and CDR2 (germline): SGHTA, FQGTGA. CDR3 protein: CASSLTPGNTQYF. The CDR3 region has the DNA TGTGCCAGCAGCTTAACACCGGGGAATACGCAGTATTTT.

The V and J genes are TRBV19 and TRBJ2-1; tentative D call: TRBD1 (7 bases). The CDR3 runs 12 residues. V dropped 7 bases and J dropped 15 bases, with 19 bases sitting between them. Germline lookup yields CDR1 LNHDA and CDR2 SQIVND (reference sequence). The CDR3 DNA follows: TGTGCCAGTACCGCAGGGGGGACCCCAAGGTTCTTC. It translates to CASTAGGTPRFF.

In its sample, this clone was seen a few times. The V gene is TRBV14, the J gene TRBJ2-5, with D unresolved. Germline-derived CDR1 and CDR2 are SGHDN and FVKESK. V lost 6 bases, J lost 3 bases, and 8 bases lay in between. This CDR3 is built from 12 residues. This CDR3 is CASSLPKETQYF. In DNA, the CDR3 is TGTGCCAGCAGTCTACCAAAAGAGACCCAGTACTTC.

This chain connects TRBV19 to TRBJ2-5; D gene ambiguous. This CDR3 has 14 amino acids. V was clipped by 4 bases and J by 5 bases, with 14 bases between them. Germline lookup yields CDR1 LNHDA and CDR2 SQIVND (reference sequence). CDR3 nucleotides: TGTGCCAGTAGTAGGAGAGTCGGGTTGGAGACCCAGTACTTC. This encodes CASSRRVGLETQYF.

This clone has only a few counts. The chain is built from TRBV7-2 and TRBJ2-1; D may be TRBD2 (5 bases). V was pared by 1 base and J by 5 bases, with 6 bases between. Germline V CDR1 and CDR2: SGHTA, FQGNSA. The CDR3 is made up of 13 amino acids. Here the CDR3 DNA reads TGTGCCAGCAGCTTAGGGACTCACAATGAGCAGTTCTTC. It is translated as CASSLGTHNEQFF.